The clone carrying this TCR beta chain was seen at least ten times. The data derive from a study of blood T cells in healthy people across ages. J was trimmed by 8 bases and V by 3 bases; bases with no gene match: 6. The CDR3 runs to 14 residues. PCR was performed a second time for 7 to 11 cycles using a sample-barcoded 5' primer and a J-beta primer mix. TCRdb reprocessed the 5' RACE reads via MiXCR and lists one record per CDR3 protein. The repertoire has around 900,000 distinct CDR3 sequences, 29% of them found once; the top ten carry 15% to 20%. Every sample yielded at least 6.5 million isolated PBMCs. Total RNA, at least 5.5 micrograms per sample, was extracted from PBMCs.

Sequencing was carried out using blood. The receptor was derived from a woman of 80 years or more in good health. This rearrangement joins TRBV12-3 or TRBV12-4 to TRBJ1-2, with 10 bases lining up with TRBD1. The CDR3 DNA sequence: TGTGCCAGCAGTTTCTCGGACAGGGGGATGGGCTACACCTTC. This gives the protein CASSFSDRGMGYTF.